These T cell receptor beta chains were read from a single sample in a study of CD8+ T cells in alopecia areata. Here immunoSEQ multiplex PCR was the method, and the copy in TCRdb shows in-frame clones only, minus some. The sample comprises about 150,000 clones, roughly 50% of which are singletons, and 6% to 7% rests with the top ten. Sequencing input: CD4+ T cells sorted from blood. The source is a human donor with alopecia areata. Both conserved end residues are part of each CDR3. The D gene is left open where the match is weak. The size entry is marked missing in some rows and otherwise reads once, few, many or a size class.

TGTGCCAGCAGCTTCCGGGCCTCTCCCAATCAGCCCCAGCATTTT | CASSFRASPNQPQHF | 15 | TRBV7-2 | . | . | TRBJ1-5
TGCAGCGTTAGGACGGCGGGCGACACTGAAGCTTTCTTT | CSVRTAGDTEAFF | 13 | TRBV29-1 | . | . | TRBJ1-1
TGTGCCAGCAGATTATCCGGGGGCACAGATACGCAGTATTTT | CASRLSGGTDTQYF | 14 | TRBV2 | . | . | TRBJ2-3
TGTGCCATCAGGGAGGTGAGGGACACTGAAGCTTTCTTT | CAIREVRDTEAFF | 13 | TRBV10-3 | . | . | TRBJ1-1
TGTGCCTGGAGTGTATTGGGCAGGAATCAGCCCCAGCATTTT | CAWSVLGRNQPQHF | 14 | TRBV30 | . | . | TRBJ1-5
TGTGCCAGCAGCTTAGATGGGAGGGGGGCTGGCACCGGGGAGCTGTTTTTT | CASSLDGRGAGTGELFF | 17 | TRBV7-2 | . | once | TRBJ2-2
TGTGCCAGCAGCCTCAGACAGGGTTGGCGCAATGAGCAGTTCTTC | CASSLRQGWRNEQFF | 15 | TRBV2 | TRBD1 | . | TRBJ2-1
TGTGCCAGCAGTGACCACGCGGGGGAGACCCAGTACTTC | CASSDHAGETQYF | 13 | TRBV6-4 | . | . | TRBJ2-5
TGTGCCAGTAGTACCAGCGAGGAGCCACACATTCAGTACTTC | CASSTSEEPHIQYF | 14 | TRBV19 | . | few | TRBJ2-4
TGTGCCAGCAGCCAAGTAGGAAAAGGCGACGGGGAGCTGTTTTTT | CASSQVGKGDGELFF | 15 | TRBV14 | . | few | TRBJ2-2
TGTGCCAGCAGCCACTCCGGGACAGGGGGCCGGGGCTACACCTTC | CASSHSGTGGRGYTF | 15 | TRBV14 | TRBD1 | . | TRBJ1-2
TGTGCCAGCAGTCCCGGGACAGGGGTTCAGCCCCAGCATTTT | CASSPGTGVQPQHF | 14 | TRBV28 | TRBD1 | . | TRBJ1-5
TGCAGCGTTGAGGGACAGGGGGCCTACGAGCAGTACTTC | CSVEGQGAYEQYF | 13 | TRBV29-1 | TRBD1 | once | TRBJ2-7
TGTGCCAGCAGCCCGCTCGGAGAGTACCAAGAGACCCAGTACTTC | CASSPLGEYQETQYF | 15 | TRBV9 | . | . | TRBJ2-5
TGTGCCAGCAGTGAGCTAGCGGGAGGGACACTAAGGGACAATGAGCAGTTCTTC | CASSELAGGTLRDNEQFF | 18 | TRBV2 | TRBD2 | . | TRBJ2-1
TGTGCCTGGAGTGGGACAGTCTGGAACACTGAAGCTTTCTTT | CAWSGTVWNTEAFF | 14 | TRBV30 | . | . | TRBJ1-1
TGTGCCAGCAGCTTACGAGGGGACGCAGATACGCAGTATTTT | CASSLRGDADTQYF | 14 | TRBV7-3 | . | . | TRBJ2-3
TGCAGCGTTATCCGGGACTTCCCTTACAATGAGCAGTTCTTC | CSVIRDFPYNEQFF | 14 | TRBV29-1 | . | . | TRBJ2-1
TGCGCCAGCAGCTTGGGCGGATCTGGGGCCAACGTCCTGACTTTC | CASSLGGSGANVLTF | 15 | TRBV5-1 | . | . | TRBJ2-6
TGTGCCAGCAGCTTAAGTACAGATACGCAGTATTTT | CASSLSTDTQYF | 12 | TRBV5-4 | . | . | TRBJ2-3
TGCGCCAGCAGCGGAACCGGGACCTACCCCTACGAGCAGTACTTC | CASSGTGTYPYEQYF | 15 | TRBV5-1 | . | few | TRBJ2-7
TGTGCCTGGAGTCGGACGGACCCGGGGGAAAAACTGTTTTTT | CAWSRTDPGEKLFF | 14 | TRBV30 | . | few | TRBJ1-4
TGCAGCGTTGTTGGTAGCGGGAGGTCGGGAGAGACCCAGTACTTC | CSVVGSGRSGETQYF | 15 | TRBV29-1 | TRBD2 | few | TRBJ2-5
TGTGCCAGCAGTTTATCAACGGGGGGCGCGGAGCAGTTCTTC | CASSLSTGGAEQFF | 14 | TRBV27 | . | . | TRBJ2-1
TGCGCCAGCAGCCAAGTCGGAGGGGATGATACGCAGTATTTT | CASSQVGGDDTQYF | 14 | TRBV4-1 | . | . | TRBJ2-3
TGCGCCAGCAGCCAGGAGACTAGCGGGAAACAGACCCAGTACTTC | CASSQETSGKQTQYF | 15 | TRBV4-1 | TRBD2 | . | TRBJ2-5
TGTGCCAGCAGCCGAGCGGGCACGTATGGCTACACCTTC | CASSRAGTYGYTF | 13 | TRBV27 | . | few | TRBJ1-2
TGCGCCAGCAGCTTCGTAGCGGGAGGCAGCGAGCAGTACTTC | CASSFVAGGSEQYF | 14 | TRBV5-1 | TRBD2 | few | TRBJ2-7
TGCAGCGTGCGAACGCCGGGAGATACGCAGTATTTT | CSVRTPGDTQYF | 12 | TRBV29-1 | . | . | TRBJ2-3
TGTGCCAGTCCTCACCAGGGGGTGTATAGGACTGAAGCTTTCTTT | CASPHQGVYRTEAFF | 15 | TRBV19 | TRBD1 | . | TRBJ1-1
TGCGCCAGCAGCCAAGTAGGCACTAGCGTCCACGAGCAGTACTTC | CASSQVGTSVHEQYF | 15 | TRBV4-1 | TRBD2 | . | TRBJ2-7
TGTGCCAGCAGCTTACGCTTGCGGGATGCTGAGCAGTTCTTC | CASSLRLRDAEQFF | 14 | TRBV7-3 | . | few | TRBJ2-1
TGTGCCAGCAGCCCGGGACAGGGTTACGAGCAGTACTTC | CASSPGQGYEQYF | 13 | TRBV7-9 | TRBD1 | . | TRBJ2-7
TGCAGCGTTTGTGACGACGATAGCCTCGAGCAGTACTTC | CSVCDDDSLEQYF | 13 | TRBV29-1 | . | few | TRBJ2-7
TGTGCCAGCAGTTTACGTGGACAGGCCCACACTGAAGCTTTCTTT | CASSLRGQAHTEAFF | 15 | TRBV27 | TRBD1 | few | TRBJ1-1
TGCAGCGGTAAGCGGGGCGATGGCTACACCTTC | CSGKRGDGYTF | 11 | TRBV29-1 | . | . | TRBJ1-2
TGCAGCGTTGGCGCCGGTTACAATGAGCAGTTCTTC | CSVGAGYNEQFF | 12 | TRBV29-1 | . | few | TRBJ2-1
TGTGCCAGCAGGCCCCAGCGGGAGCGGACAGATACGCAGTATTTT | CASRPQRERTDTQYF | 15 | TRBV2 | TRBD2 | . | TRBJ2-3
TGTGCCAGCAGTCCCCCGGTGGTAGCGGGAGGGAGCACCCAGTACTTC | CASSPPVVAGGSTQYF | 16 | TRBV28 | TRBD2 | . | TRBJ2-5
TGCAGCGTTAGCCCCTTGGCTAGCGGGATCCACAATGAGCAGTTCTTC | CSVSPLASGIHNEQFF | 16 | TRBV29-1 | TRBD2 | . | TRBJ2-1
TGTGCCTGGACCCTGGCGGGGTACACTGAAGCTTTCTTT | CAWTLAGYTEAFF | 13 | TRBV30 | . | . | TRBJ1-1
TGTGCCAGCAGCCTAGGGGGTGAGCAGTTCTTC | CASSLGGEQFF | 11 | TRBV7-8 | . | . | TRBJ2-1
TGCGCCAGCAGCCACCAGACAGGGGCCGCTAACTATGGCTACACCTTC | CASSHQTGAANYGYTF | 16 | TRBV4-1 | TRBD1 | . | TRBJ1-2
TGCAGCGTGGCAGGGGACACAGATACGCAGTATTTT | CSVAGDTDTQYF | 12 | TRBV29-1 | . | few | TRBJ2-3
TGCGCCAGCTCCGGGACAGGGGAAACTGAAGCTTTCTTT | CASSGTGETEAFF | 13 | TRBV5-1 | TRBD1 | . | TRBJ1-1
TGTGCCAGCAGCTTAGCGCCGTTAAACACTGAAGCTTTCTTT | CASSLAPLNTEAFF | 14 | TRBV7-8 | . | . | TRBJ1-1
TGTGCCAGCAGCTCCAGCCGACCGGGACTAGCGTCCAATGAGCAGTTCTTC | CASSSSRPGLASNEQFF | 17 | TRBV7-8 | TRBD2 | . | TRBJ2-1
TGCAGCGTTACCCGGGCGGGAGTTTTCGGGGAGCTGTTTTTT | CSVTRAGVFGELFF | 14 | TRBV29-1 | TRBD2 | . | TRBJ2-2
TGTGCCAGCAGACTTAGCGGGAACACCGGGGAGCTGTTTTTT | CASRLSGNTGELFF | 14 | TRBV14 | . | . | TRBJ2-2